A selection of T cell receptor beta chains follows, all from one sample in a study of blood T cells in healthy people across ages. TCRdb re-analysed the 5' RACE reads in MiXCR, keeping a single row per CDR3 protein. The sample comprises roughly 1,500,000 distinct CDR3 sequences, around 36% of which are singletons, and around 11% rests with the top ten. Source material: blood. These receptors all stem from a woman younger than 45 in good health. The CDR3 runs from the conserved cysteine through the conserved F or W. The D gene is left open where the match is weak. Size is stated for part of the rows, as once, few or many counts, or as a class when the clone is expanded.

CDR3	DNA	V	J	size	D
CASSGTGQGTYGYTF	TGTGCCAGCAGCGGAACTGGACAGGGGACCTATGGCTACACCTTC	TRBV9	TRBJ1-2	few	TRBD1
CASSTRGTYEQYF	TGTGCCAGCAGCACCCGGGGCACCTACGAGCAGTACTTC	TRBV3-1	TRBJ2-7	-	-
CASSRTGWGTDTQYF	TGTGCCAGCAGCCGGACAGGATGGGGCACAGATACGCAGTATTTT	TRBV5-5	TRBJ2-3	-	TRBD1
CAISGRADYGYTF	TGTGCCATCAGTGGGAGGGCAGACTATGGCTACACCTTC	TRBV10-3	TRBJ1-2	few	-
CSISPGLAVYEQYF	TGCAGCATTTCACCTGGACTAGCGGTTTACGAGCAGTACTTC	TRBV29-1	TRBJ2-7	-	TRBD2
CASSKRSRSAFF	TGTGCCAGCAGCAAAAGATCTAGGTCGGCTTTCTTT	TRBV21-1	TRBJ1-1	once	-
CASSEFAGTGPYNEQYF	TGTGCCAGCAGTGAATTCGCAGGGACGGGTCCCTACAATGAGCAGTACTTC	TRBV6-1	TRBJ2-7	once	-
CASGLLTGPQETQYF	TGTGCTAGTGGTCTCCTGACAGGTCCCCAAGAGACCCAGTACTTC	TRBV12-5	TRBJ2-5	few	-
CAWSVIAGLTDTQYF	TGTGCCTGGAGTGTTATAGCGGGACTCACAGATACGCAGTATTTT	TRBV30	TRBJ2-3	few	TRBD2
CAWSMTESHGYTF	TGTGCCTGGAGTATGACAGAGTCTCATGGCTACACCTTC	TRBV30	TRBJ1-2	many	-
CASSQAGDHTDTQYF	TGTGCCAGCAGCCAAGCGGGGGACCACACAGATACGCAGTATTTT	TRBV3-1	TRBJ2-3	few	-
CAWGKGHYNEQFF	TGTGCCTGGGGGAAGGGGCACTACAATGAGCAGTTCTTC	TRBV30	TRBJ2-1	once	-
CSVAQGAKETQYF	TGCAGCGTAGCACAGGGGGCCAAAGAGACCCAGTACTTC	TRBV29-1	TRBJ2-5	many	TRBD1
CASTSPPYEQYF	TGTGCCAGCACTTCGCCCCCCTACGAGCAGTACTTC	TRBV12-3/TRBV12-4	TRBJ2-7	few	-
CASSRMGTNQETQYF	TGTGCCAGCAGTCGTATGGGGACAAATCAAGAGACCCAGTACTTC	TRBV6-1	TRBJ2-5	-	-
CASSRSEPNSPLHF	TGTGCCAGCAGCCGATCAGAACCTAATTCACCCCTCCACTTT	TRBV7-2	TRBJ1-6	-	-
CSARDEVAKNIQYF	TGCAGTGCTAGAGATGAGGTGGCCAAAAACATTCAGTACTTC	TRBV20-1	TRBJ2-4	few	-
CASSPSTGETQYF	TGTGCCAGCAGCCCCTCGACCGGAGAGACCCAGTACTTC	TRBV7-3	TRBJ2-5	-	-
CASSPGTGYTYEQYF	TGTGCCAGCAGCCCAGGGACAGGGTACACCTACGAGCAGTACTTC	TRBV9	TRBJ2-7	few	TRBD1
CASSLGQVSGANVLTF	TGTGCCAGCAGCTTAGGACAGGTCTCTGGGGCCAACGTCCTGACTTTC	TRBV7-8	TRBJ2-6	-	-
CASSSSWEQYF	TGTGCCAGCAGCTCCTCTTGGGAGCAGTACTTC	TRBV11-2	TRBJ2-7	-	-
CASSPGLAGGSETQYF	TGTGCCAGCAGCCCAGGACTAGCGGGAGGTTCAGAGACCCAGTACTTC	TRBV7-7	TRBJ2-5	-	TRBD2
CASSLPRVDNEQFF	TGTGCCAGCAGCTTACCCAGGGTGGACAATGAGCAGTTCTTC	TRBV11-1	TRBJ2-1	-	-
CSVADRLNTEAFF	TGCAGCGTTGCGGACAGATTAAACACTGAAGCTTTCTTT	TRBV29-1	TRBJ1-1	-	-
CASSLAGRDYTF	TGTGCCAGTAGCCTAGCGGGCCGGGACTACACCTTC	TRBV19	TRBJ1-2	-	-
CSAKEGGAAEAFF	TGCAGTGCTAAAGAGGGGGGGGCTGCTGAAGCTTTCTTT	TRBV20-1	TRBJ1-1	-	-
CSTRAVPDTQYF	TGCAGTACTAGAGCCGTCCCAGATACGCAGTATTTT	TRBV20-1	TRBJ2-3	-	-
CASSPDRGFPNEQYF	TGTGCCAGCAGCCCCGACAGGGGGTTTCCCAACGAGCAGTACTTC	TRBV7-9	TRBJ2-7	few	TRBD1
CSARDLLGTANANTEAFF	TGCAGTGCTAGAGATTTATTGGGGACAGCAAACGCGAACACTGAAGCTTTCTTT	TRBV20-1	TRBJ1-1	-	TRBD1
CSANSPQRSGTFGYTF	TGCAGTGCGAACAGCCCCCAGCGATCTGGGACATTCGGCTACACCTTC	TRBV20-1	TRBJ1-2	-	-
CASSRTGRRNTEAFF	TGTGCCAGCAGCCGAACGGGACGCCGGAACACTGAAGCTTTCTTT	TRBV6-6	TRBJ1-1	-	-
CASSPPGLADNEQFF	TGTGCCAGCAGCCCCCCGGGACTAGCGGACAATGAGCAGTTCTTC	TRBV7-9	TRBJ2-1	few	TRBD2
CASSLGAGTVSYEQYF	TGTGCCAGCAGCTTAGGGGCCGGGACAGTATCCTACGAGCAGTACTTC	TRBV11-2	TRBJ2-7	-	TRBD1
CASSSGVSWGTDTQYF	TGTGCCAGCAGTTCAGGGGTCTCGTGGGGCACAGATACGCAGTATTTT	TRBV28	TRBJ2-3	few	-
CASSPAPGRETQYF	TGTGCCAGCAGTCCGGCCCCGGGGAGGGAGACCCAGTACTTC	TRBV6-1	TRBJ2-5	-	-
CSARSAQVYNEQFF	TGCAGTGCCCGATCCGCGCAGGTATACAATGAGCAGTTCTTC	TRBV20-1	TRBJ2-1	many	-
CASSPTTGTSTGELFF	TGTGCCAGCAGCCCTACGACAGGCACGAGCACCGGGGAGCTGTTTTTT	TRBV7-7	TRBJ2-2	-	-
CSVGLFQTGNEQYF	TGCAGCGTTGGATTGTTCCAGACGGGAAATGAGCAGTACTTC	TRBV29-1	TRBJ2-5	-	-
CASSYSMDAPNTEAFF	TGTGCCAGCAGTTACTCCATGGACGCCCCGAACACTGAAGCTTTCTTT	TRBV6-2/TRBV6-3	TRBJ1-1	-	-
CASSPPWGINEQFF	TGTGCCAGCTCACCACCGTGGGGCATCAATGAGCAGTTCTTC	TRBV18	TRBJ2-1	many	-
CSVEDGLAGGEQHF	TGCAGCGTTGAAGATGGGCTAGCGGGAGGAGAGCAGCACTTC	TRBV29-1	TRBJ2-7	-	TRBD2
CASSEMAGGPYNEQFF	TGTGCCAGCAGTGAAATGGCGGGAGGGCCCTACAATGAGCAGTTCTTC	TRBV6-4	TRBJ2-1	-	TRBD2
CASLRGVDGYTF	TGTGCCAGCCTGAGGGGGGTTGATGGCTACACCTTC	TRBV6-1	TRBJ1-2	-	-
CASKGGRTDTQYF	TGTGCCAGCAAGGGCGGCCGCACAGATACGCAGTATTTT	TRBV25-1	TRBJ2-3	few	-
CASSPSGTYQETLYF	TGTGCCAGCAGCCCCTCCGGGACCTACCAAGAGACCCTGTACTTC	TRBV28	TRBJ2-5	-	-
CAARRGVSTDTQYF	TGTGCCGCCCGGAGGGGGGTAAGCACAGATACGCAGTATTTT	TRBV6-6	TRBJ2-3	few	-